These 2 T cell receptor beta chains were all obtained from the same sample, sequenced in a study of blood T cell repertoires in COVID-19. The method was immunoSEQ multiplex PCR; TCRdb's version includes in-frame clones alone and lacks a portion of them. The profile shows about 130,000 clones, approximately 89% of them singletons. The sequenced sample consisted of peripheral blood. The receptors come from a man aged 45-65 years with acute or convalescent COVID-19.

This clone was seen once. This chain links TRBV12-3 or TRBV12-4 with TRBJ1-2, with D possibly being TRBD1 (5 bases). Deletions cut 3 bases from V and 4 bases from J, with 9 bases between. The CDR3 sequence is 13 residues long. The CDR3 DNA follows: TGTGCCAGCAGTTTGTGGCAGGGCTATGGCTACACCTTC. The encoded protein is CASSLWQGYGYTF.

The chain is built from TRBV11-2 and TRBJ1-1; D is unclear. Germline V gives CDR1 SGHAT, CDR2 FQNNGV. Trimming left V 5 bases short and J 0 bases short, with 7 bases between. The CDR3 runs to 13 residues. The CDR3 here is CASSGQMNTEAFF. DNA of the CDR3: TGTGCCAGCAGCGGGCAGATGAACACTGAAGCTTTCTTT.